This T cell receptor (beta chain) was identified in a study of blood T cells in healthy people across ages. It was with a sample-barcoded 5' primer and a J-beta primer mix that a second PCR of about 6 to 11 cycles was run. A 12-random-nucleotide template-switch adaptor tagged each cDNA molecule. From the 5' RACE reads, TCRdb called clonotypes with MiXCR, one entry per CDR3 protein. The sample gives approximately 800,000 distinct CDR3 sequences, about 62% of which show up once; around a quarter is in the top ten. In regard to this clonotype: Its antigen is as yet unknown.

General study results and limits: Older age coincided with a roughly linear decline in TCR beta diversity per million T cells.

The sequenced sample was blood. This clonotype originated in a man younger than 40 in good health.

The CDR3 region is CATGQGRSANVLTF. The CDR3 nucleotides are TGTGCCACGGGACAGGGGCGTTCAGCCAACGTCCTGACTTTC. The gene calls are TRBV10-3 and TRBJ2-6; 10 bases align to TRBD1. Germline CDR1 ENHRY, CDR2 SYGVKD. There are 14 residues in the CDR3. The V gene end was trimmed by 10 bases and the J gene end by 7 bases; junction bases not matched to a gene: 7.